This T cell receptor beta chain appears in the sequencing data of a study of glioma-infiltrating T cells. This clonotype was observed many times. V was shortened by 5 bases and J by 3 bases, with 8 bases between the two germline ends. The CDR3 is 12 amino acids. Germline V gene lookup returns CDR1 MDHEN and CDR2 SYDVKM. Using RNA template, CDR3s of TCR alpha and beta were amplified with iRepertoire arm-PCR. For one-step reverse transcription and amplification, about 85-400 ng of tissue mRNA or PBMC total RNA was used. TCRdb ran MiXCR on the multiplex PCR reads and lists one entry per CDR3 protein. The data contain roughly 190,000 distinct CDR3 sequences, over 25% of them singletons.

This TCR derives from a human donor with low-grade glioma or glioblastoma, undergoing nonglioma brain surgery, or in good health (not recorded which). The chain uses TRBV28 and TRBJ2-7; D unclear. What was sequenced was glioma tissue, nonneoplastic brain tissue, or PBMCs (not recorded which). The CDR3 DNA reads TGTGCCAGCAGTCTTACGGGCTACGAGCAGTACTTC. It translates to CASSLTGYEQYF.